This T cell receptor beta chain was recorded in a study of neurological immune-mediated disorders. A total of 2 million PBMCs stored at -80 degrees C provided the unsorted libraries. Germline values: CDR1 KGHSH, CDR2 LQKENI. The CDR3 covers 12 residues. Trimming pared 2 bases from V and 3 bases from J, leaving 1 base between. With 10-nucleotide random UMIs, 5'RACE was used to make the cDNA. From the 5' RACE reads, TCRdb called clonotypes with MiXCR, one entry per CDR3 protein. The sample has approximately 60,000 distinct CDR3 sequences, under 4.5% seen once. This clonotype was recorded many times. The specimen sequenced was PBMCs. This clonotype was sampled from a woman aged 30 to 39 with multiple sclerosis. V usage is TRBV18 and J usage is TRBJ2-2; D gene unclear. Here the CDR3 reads CASSPYTGELFF. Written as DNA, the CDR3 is TGTGCCAGCTCACCATACACCGGGGAGCTGTTTTTT.